This entry describes one T cell receptor beta chain. V was clipped by 2 bases and J by 3 bases, with 8 bases between them. Germline V gene lookup returns CDR1 MDHEN and CDR2 SYDVKM. This CDR3 has 14 amino acids. Followed over time, Seattle patients had been enrolled while infection was active. This sample is drawn from a study of blood T cell repertoires in COVID-19. Generated by immunoSEQ multiplex PCR, the TCRdb table keeps only in-frame clones and is missing some. The sample lists around 100,000 clones; approximately 79% were seen once. The chain recombines TRBV28 with TRBJ2-1, with D maybe TRBD1 (6 bases). This clonotype was obtained from a man aged 70-80 years with COVID-19, enrolled during active disease. Sequencing used peripheral blood. Here the CDR3 DNA reads TGTGCCAGCAGTTTAAACAGGGTCTACAATGAGCAGTTCTTC. Translated, it gives CASSLNRVYNEQFF. The variable domain in full, completed from reference TRBV28 and TRBJ2-1, reads DVKVTQSSRYLVKRTGEKVFLECVQDMDHENMFWYRQDPGLGLRLIYFSYDVKMKEKGDIPEGYSVSREKKERFSLILESASTNQTSMYLCASSLNRVYNEQFFGPGTRLTVL.